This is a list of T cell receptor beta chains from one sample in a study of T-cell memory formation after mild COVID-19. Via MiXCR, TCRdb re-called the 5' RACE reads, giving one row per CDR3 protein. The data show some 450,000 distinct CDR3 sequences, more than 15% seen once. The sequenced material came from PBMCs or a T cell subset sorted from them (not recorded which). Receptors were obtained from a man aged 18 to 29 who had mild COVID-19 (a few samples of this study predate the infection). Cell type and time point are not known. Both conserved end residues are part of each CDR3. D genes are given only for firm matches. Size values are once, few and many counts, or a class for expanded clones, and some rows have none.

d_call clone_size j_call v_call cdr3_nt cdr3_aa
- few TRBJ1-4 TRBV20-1 TGCAGTGCTAGCAGGGAGGGACGAGAAAAACTGTTTTTT CSASREGREKLFF
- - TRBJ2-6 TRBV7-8 TGTGCCAGCAGCATATGGAGAATTAGTCTCCCCAGCTCTGGGGCCAACGTCCTGACTTTC CASSIWRISLPSSGANVLTF
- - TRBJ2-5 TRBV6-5 TGTGCCAGCAGTTACTCGAAGACCCAGTACTTC CASSYSKTQYF
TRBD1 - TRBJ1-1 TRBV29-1 TGCAGCGCTGGTGGCGAGGGGGCTGGTAGCACTGAAGCTTTCTTT CSAGGEGAGSTEAFF
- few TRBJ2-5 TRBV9 TGTGCCAGCAGCGCCCACCCTCAAGGACAGACAGAGACCCAGTACTTC CASSAHPQGQTETQYF
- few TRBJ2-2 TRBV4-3 TGCGCCAGCAGCCAAGATTGGACGGTGAACACCGGGGAGCTGTTTTTT CASSQDWTVNTGELFF
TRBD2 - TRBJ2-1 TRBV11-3 TGTGCCAGCAGCTTTCTAGCGGGCTCCTACAATGAGCAGTTCTTC CASSFLAGSYNEQFF
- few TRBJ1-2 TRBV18 TGTGCCAGCTCACGGGCAGCTAAGGGCTACACCTTC CASSRAAKGYTF
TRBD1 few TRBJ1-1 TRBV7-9 TGTGCCAGCAGCTTAGAGACAGGGGGCATGAACACTGAAGCTTTCTTT CASSLETGGMNTEAFF
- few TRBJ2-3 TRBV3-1 TGTGCCAGCAGCCAAGTCAGCAATACGCAGTATTTT CASSQVSNTQYF
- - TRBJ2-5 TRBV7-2 TGTGCCAGCACCCTAGGGTGGATGGAGACCCAGTACTTC CASTLGWMETQYF
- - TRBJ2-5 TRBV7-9 TGTGCCAGCACCATGAGACGGATGCAAGAGACCCAGTACTTC CASTMRRMQETQYF
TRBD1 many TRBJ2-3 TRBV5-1 TGCGCCAGCAGCTTGGGACAGGGGATTTACACAGATACGCAGTATTTT CASSLGQGIYTDTQYF
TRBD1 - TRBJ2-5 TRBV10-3 TGTGCCATAGGATTAGCCGGGACAGGGGGGACCCAGTACTTC CAIGLAGTGGTQYF
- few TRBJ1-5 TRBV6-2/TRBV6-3 TGTGCCAGCAGTTACCTGAGCGACGGGGATCAGCCCCAGCATTTT CASSYLSDGDQPQHF
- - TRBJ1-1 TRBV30 TGTGCCTGGAGTATCCAGGTGAACACTGAAGCTTTCTTT CAWSIQVNTEAFF
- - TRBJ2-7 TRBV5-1 TGCGCCAGCAGCTTGGAAACAGGGTTCTACGAGCAGTACTTC CASSLETGFYEQYF
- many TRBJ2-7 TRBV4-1 TGCGCCAGCAGCCAAGAAAGGGGCGGATTATACGAGCAGTACTTC CASSQERGGLYEQYF
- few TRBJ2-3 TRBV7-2 TGTGCCAGCAGCTCTCTCAGGGGTACGCAGTATTTT CASSSLRGTQYF
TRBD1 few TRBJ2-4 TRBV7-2 TGTGCCAGCAGCCCCAAGGACAGGGAGATGAACATTCAGTACTTC CASSPKDREMNIQYF
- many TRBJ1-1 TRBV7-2 TGTGCCAGCAGAACACAATCCGCAGGGTACACTGAAGCTTTCTTT CASRTQSAGYTEAFF
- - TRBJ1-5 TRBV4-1 TGCGCCAGCAGCCAAGAGGGGGGTCTCAATCAGCCCCAGCATTTT CASSQEGGLNQPQHF
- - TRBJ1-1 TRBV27 TGTGCCAGCAGTTGGGGCGGGGGGATCACTGAAGCTTTCTTT CASSWGGGITEAFF
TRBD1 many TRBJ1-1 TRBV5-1 TGCGCCAGCAGCTCCACAGGGGCGCGGAACACTGAAGCTTTCTTT CASSSTGARNTEAFF
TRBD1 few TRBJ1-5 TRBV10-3 TGTGCCATCAGTCTCCAGGGGGTCAATCAGCCCCAGCATTTT CAISLQGVNQPQHF
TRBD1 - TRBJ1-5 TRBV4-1 TGCGCCAGCAGCCAGACAGGGGTGAGCTATCAGCCCCAGCATTTT CASSQTGVSYQPQHF
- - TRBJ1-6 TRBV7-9 TGTGCCAGCAGCTTATCGGGGGGCAAGTCACCCCTCCACTTT CASSLSGGKSPLHF
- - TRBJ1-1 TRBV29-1 TGCAGCGTTGAAGGACAGCCGACCACTGAAGCTTTCTTT CSVEGQPTTEAFF
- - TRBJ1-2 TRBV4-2 TGTGCCAGCAGCCAAGATGCGGGGGTTTCTGGCTACACCTTC CASSQDAGVSGYTF
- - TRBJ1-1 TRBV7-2 TGTGCCAGCAGCTTAACCCCCAGGAACACTGAAGCTTTCTTT CASSLTPRNTEAFF
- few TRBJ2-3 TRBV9 TGTGCCAGCAGCGGACTAGGGGAGGATACGCAGTATTTT CASSGLGEDTQYF
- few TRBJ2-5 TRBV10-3 TGTGCCATCAGGACGGAACTGGGAACCCAGTACTTC CAIRTELGTQYF
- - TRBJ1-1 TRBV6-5 TGTGCCAGCAGTTACTTAGTAGGCTCAGGATACACTGAAGCTTTCTTT CASSYLVGSGYTEAFF